These 28 T cell receptor beta chains were sequenced from one sample in a study of blood T cell repertoires in COVID-19. Measured with immunoSEQ multiplex PCR; TCRdb has only the in-frame clones, and not every one. The data show about 200,000 clones, about 86% seen once. The sequenced sample consisted of PBMCs or T cells enriched from blood (not recorded which). The receptors derive from a man in his forties or fifties who had recovered from COVID-19.

The chain uses TRBV6-1 and TRBJ2-1, with TRBD2 matching 7 bases. The CDR3 runs to 16 residues. V shed 2 bases, J shed 7 bases, and the junction held 11 bases outside the gene matches. Germline V gives CDR1 MNHNS, CDR2 SASEGT. The CDR3 DNA sequence: TGTGCCAGCAGTGAACTAGGACTAGGCCCCAGGAATGAGCAGTTCTTC. This encodes CASSELGLGPRNEQFF.

The chain combines TRBV5-1 with TRBJ2-5; weak D call: TRBD1 (6 bases). The V end lost 0 bases, the J end lost 1 base, and 7 bases lay between the germline ends. Germline-derived CDR1 and CDR2 are SGHRS and YFSETQ. This CDR3 has 14 amino acids. The CDR3 is CASSLEGVQETQYF. DNA of the CDR3: TGCGCCAGCAGCTTGGAGGGGGTCCAAGAGACCCAGTACTTC.

This clone showed up just a few times. The chain uses TRBV5-8 and TRBJ1-2, with 8 bases matching TRBD1. The V segment lost 4 bases and the J segment 8 bases; nucleotides outside the gene matches: 7. The CDR3 totals 13 residues. CDR1 and CDR2 (germline): SGHTS, YDEGEE. As DNA, the CDR3 is TGTGCCAGCAGCGGCCGGACAGGGAACGGCTACACCTTC. Translation: CASSGRTGNGYTF.

This sequence joins TRBV5-1 and TRBJ2-4, with a possible D match to TRBD1 (6 bases). Trimming took off 2 bases at V and 1 base at J, with 13 bases between the two ends. Germline CDR1 is SGHRS and CDR2 is YFSETQ. CDR3 length equals 16 residues. CDR3 in amino acids: CASSFKTGVAKNIQYF. In nucleotides, the CDR3 is TGCGCCAGCAGCTTCAAGACAGGTGTTGCCAAAAACATTCAGTACTTC.

In this sample, this clone turned up once. CDR3 sequence: CASGLYSGGEAFF. Written as DNA, the CDR3 is TGTGCTAGTGGTTTGTATTCAGGCGGGGAAGCTTTCTTT. This rearrangement joins TRBV12-5 to TRBJ1-1; D remains ambiguous. The germline V gene has CDR1 LGHNT and CDR2 FRNRAP. The length of the CDR3 is 13 residues. Trimming took 2 bases from V and 8 from J, leaving 12 bases between them.

V and J are TRBV6-5 and TRBJ1-2; D is perhaps TRBD1 (5 bases). The CDR3 is 16 residues long. Trimming pared 0 bases from V and 6 bases from J, leaving 17 bases between. Germline assignment: CDR1 MNHEY and CDR2 SVGAGI. This CDR3 is CASSYSFFAGTNGYTF. CDR3 DNA sequence: TGTGCCAGCAGTTACTCGTTTTTTGCAGGGACTAATGGCTACACCTTC.

The chain carries TRBV3-1 (or the pseudogene TRBV3-2) and TRBJ2-7; the match to TRBD1 covers 10 bases. This CDR3 contains 15 residues. Germline V gene data show CDR1 as LGHDT and CDR2 as YNNKEL (reference sequence). V lost 5 bases to trimming and J lost 2 bases; unmatched junction nucleotides: 6. CDR3 in DNA: TGTGCCAGCAGCTCGACAGGGGGCCGACCCTACGAGCAGTACTTC. It translates to CASSSTGGRPYEQYF.

This sequence joins TRBV7-9 and TRBJ2-1, with TRBD2 identical over 8 bases. Trimming removed 3 bases from V and 2 bases from J; junction bases left unmatched: 3. This CDR3 is 15 amino acids long. Germline loops: CDR1 SEHNR, CDR2 FQNEAQ (reference sequence). CDR3 in DNA: TGTGCCAGCAGCTTCGCGGGGGGAGCCTACAATGAGCAGTTCTTC. As protein: CASSFAGGAYNEQFF. The variable domain in full, with the rest retrieved from reference TRBV7-9 and TRBJ2-1, is DTGVSQNPRHKITKRGQNVTFRCDPISEHNRLYWYRQTLGQGPEFLTYFQNEAQLEKSRLLSDRFSAERPKGSFSTLEIQRTEQGDSAMYLCASSFAGGAYNEQFFGPGTRLTVL.

CDR3: CASRVGQGAGDTQYF. CDR3 nucleotides: TGTGCCAGCAGAGTAGGGCAGGGGGCGGGAGATACGCAGTATTTT. The chain is built from TRBV28 and TRBJ2-3; 8 bases align to TRBD1. The trim removed 6 bases at V and 5 bases at J, leaving 10 bases unmatched. The CDR3 is 15 residues long. CDR1 is MDHEN and CDR2 is SYDVKM in the germline V gene.

The genes are TRBV4-2 and TRBJ2-2; 7 nucleotides agree with TRBD1. J lost 3 bases, V lost 0 bases, and 10 bases had no gene match. CDR1 LGHNA and CDR2 YNFKEQ come from the germline V gene. This CDR3 contains 18 residues. CDR3 sequence (DNA): TGTGCCAGCAGCCAAGACTCTGCGGACAGGCTTTACACCGGGGAGCTGTTTTTT. Residues: CASSQDSADRLYTGELFF.

The V gene is TRBV4-3, the J gene TRBJ1-2; weak D call: TRBD1 (5 bases). The ends were cut back, 0 bases at V and 0 bases at J, with 8 bases in the middle. CDR3 length equals 15 residues. CDR1 LGHNA and CDR2 YSLEER come from the germline V gene. The CDR3 loop is CASSQEAGTNYGYTF. As DNA, the CDR3 is TGCGCCAGCAGCCAAGAGGCAGGGACTAACTATGGCTACACCTTC.

The chain is built from TRBV6-5 and TRBJ2-7; tentative D call: TRBD1 (6 bases). CDR1 is MNHEY, CDR2 SVGAGI, per germline. The V and J ends lost 6 bases and 4 bases respectively, with 16 bases between them. The CDR3 consists of 14 residues. CDR3 region: CASRPDRKQYEQYF. The CDR3 bases are TGTGCCAGCAGACCAGACAGGAAACAATACGAGCAGTACTTC.

This clone appeared many times. This chain joins TRBV12-3 or TRBV12-4 and TRBJ2-1, with 10 positions matching TRBD1. This CDR3 has 13 amino acids. Germline trimming cut 6 bases from V and 13 bases from J; bases unmatched to any gene: 9. The CDR3 sequence is CASSGTGASVQFF. CDR3 bases: TGTGCCAGCAGCGGGACAGGGGCCTCCGTTCAGTTCTTC.

The chain is built from TRBV7-2 and TRBJ1-5, with a tentative D call TRBD1 (6 bases). The V gene's germline CDR1 is SGHTA and CDR2 FQGNSA. The CDR3 length is 15 residues. Trimming cost V 1 base and J 2 bases, with 9 bases left between them. The CDR3 nucleotides are TGTGCCAGCAGCTTAGTATCAGGGGGCAATCAGCCCCAGCATTTT. It translates to CASSLVSGGNQPQHF.

The chain carries TRBV30 and TRBJ1-3; unclear D gene. V lost 2 bases, J lost 3 bases, and 5 bases lay in between. The length of the CDR3 is 12 residues. Germline CDR1 and CDR2: GTSNPN and SVGIG (reference sequence). CDR3 residues: CAWSTSGNTIYF. DNA for the CDR3: TGTGCCTGGAGTACTAGTGGAAACACCATATATTTT. Drawing the rest from reference TRBV30 and TRBJ1-3, the complete variable domain is SQTIHQWPATLVQPVGSPLSLECTVEGTSNPNLYWYRQAAGRGLQLLFYSVGIGQISSEVPQNLSASRPQDRQFILSSKKLLLSDSGFYLCAWSTSGNTIYFGEGSWLTVV.

V and J are TRBV5-1 and TRBJ2-3; the match to TRBD2 covers 8 bases. Unmatched junction bases numbered 7, after V lost 4 bases and J lost 6 bases. From germline, CDR1 is SGHRS and CDR2 YFSETQ. The CDR3 extends over 14 amino acids. CDR3 in amino acids: CASSKAGDKDTQYF. The CDR3, as DNA: TGCGCCAGCAGCAAAGCGGGGGATAAGGATACGCAGTATTTT.

This clone was recorded a few times. V is TRBV28 and J is TRBJ1-6; 9 positions agree with TRBD1. J gave up 11 bases and V 7 bases, and 9 bases lay outside the gene matches. The CDR3 is 14 amino acids. Germline assignment: CDR1 MDHEN and CDR2 SYDVKM. CDR3 region: CASTLQGALAPLHF. The CDR3 DNA is TGTGCCAGCACCCTACAGGGGGCCCTTGCACCCCTCCACTTT. Supplemented by reference TRBV28 and TRBJ1-6, the full variable domain reads DVKVTQSSRYLVKRTGEKVFLECVQDMDHENMFWYRQDPGLGLRLIYFSYDVKMKEKGDIPEGYSVSREKKERFSLILESASTNQTSMYLCASTLQGALAPLHFGNGTRLTVT.

This chain connects TRBV5-1 to TRBJ2-6; possibly TRBD2 for D (6 bases). Trimming removed 0 bases from V and 2 bases from J, with 18 bases in between. This CDR3 region has 19 residues. Per the germline V gene, CDR1 is SGHRS and CDR2 is YFSETQ. As DNA, the CDR3 is TGCGCCAGCAGCTTGGTGGTCGGCGGGGCTCCAACTGGGGCCAACGTCCTGACTTTC. Its translation is CASSLVVGGAPTGANVLTF.

This clone was counted only a few times. The V gene is TRBV15, the J gene TRBJ1-2, with D unclear. The CDR3 extends over 13 amino acids. The V end was cut by 1 base, the J end by 0 bases, with 3 bases between. Germline V CDR1 and CDR2: LNHNV, YYDKDF (reference sequence). Here the CDR3 reads CATSRGTNYGYTF. In DNA form, the CDR3 reads TGTGCCACCAGCAGAGGTACTAACTATGGCTACACCTTC.

For the CDR3, the DNA is TGTGCCAGCAGCTTAGGAATTTCCGAGGGAATCTCAGATACGCAGTATTTT. Translating it yields CASSLGISEGISDTQYF. V usage is TRBV7-9 and J usage is TRBJ2-3; a possible D gene is TRBD2 (5 bases). V was cut by 1 base and J by 4 bases, with 18 bases left in between. Germline CDR1 is SEHNR and CDR2 is FQNEAQ (reference sequence). CDR3 size: 17 residues.

The CDR3 protein is CASSDGTTYEQYF. DNA of the CDR3: TGTGCCAGTAGTGACGGGACAACTTACGAGCAGTACTTC. The chain links TRBV19 to TRBJ2-7; D is possibly TRBD1 (6 bases). The CDR3 spans 13 residues. CDR1 is LNHDA and CDR2 is SQIVND in the germline V gene (reference sequence). Trimming removed 5 bases at V and 4 bases at J, with 12 bases between.

V is TRBV5-1 and J is TRBJ1-5, with 7 bases that match TRBD1. V lost 4 bases to trimming and J lost 4 bases; unmatched junction nucleotides: 8. The CDR3 extends over 15 amino acids. From germline, CDR1 is SGHRS and CDR2 YFSETQ. The DNA for the CDR3 is TGCGCCAGCAGCCCGGGGACAGTTCTAAATCAGCCCCAGCATTTT. It specifies CASSPGTVLNQPQHF.

This chain joins TRBV30 and TRBJ2-7; the D gene is possibly TRBD1 (5 bases). V was clipped by 0 bases and J by 3 bases, with 9 bases between them. The CDR3 sequence is 13 residues long. Germline-derived CDR1 and CDR2 are GTSNPN and SVGIG (reference sequence). This chain's CDR3 is CAWSVQRGYEQYF. For the CDR3, the DNA is TGTGCCTGGAGTGTACAAAGGGGCTACGAGCAGTACTTC.

The chain joins TRBV4-1 to TRBJ1-4; D gene unclear. V was shortened by 0 bases and J by 0 bases, with 8 bases between the two germline ends. The CDR3 spans 16 residues. Germline loops: CDR1 MGHRA, CDR2 YSYEKL. CDR3 protein: CASSQDRITTNEKLFF. The CDR3 nucleotides are TGCGCCAGCAGCCAAGACAGAATTACAACTAATGAAAAACTGTTTTTT.

The chain links TRBV10-3 to TRBJ2-1; D may be TRBD2 (5 bases). The germline CDR1 and CDR2 sequences are ENHRY and SYGVKD. The V end was cut by 7 bases, the J end by 10 bases, with 11 bases between. The CDR3 consists of 11 residues. The CDR3 is CAIKSGWEQFF. In nucleotides, the CDR3 is TGTGCCATCAAATCGGGGTGGGAGCAGTTCTTC.

The rearrangement uses TRBV3-1 (or the pseudogene TRBV3-2) and TRBJ1-3; possible D gene TRBD1, 6 bases. The CDR3 totals 13 residues. The ends were cut back, 3 bases at V and 10 bases at J, with 13 bases in the middle. Germline loops: CDR1 LGHDT, CDR2 YNNKEL (reference sequence). The CDR3 reads CASSQGAEGTIYF. DNA of the CDR3: TGTGCCAGCAGCCAGGGGGCCGAGGGTACCATATATTTT.

The gene calls are TRBV5-6 and TRBJ1-4; unclear D gene. Trimming cost V 4 bases and J 4 bases, with 11 bases left between them. The CDR3 is 14 amino acids. Looked up from germline, CDR1 is SGHDT and CDR2 is YYEEEE. Here the CDR3 reads CASSRRGSNEKLFF. The CDR3 DNA sequence: TGTGCCAGCAGCCGGAGAGGGAGTAATGAAAAACTGTTTTTT.

The chain couples TRBV9 to TRBJ2-2; 8 nucleotides match TRBD1. V gave up 0 bases and J gave up 4 bases; unmatched junction bases: 2. Germline V lookup: CDR1 SGDLS, CDR2 YYNGEE. The CDR3 has 15 amino acids. The CDR3 region is CASSVGTGFTGELFF. For the CDR3, the DNA is TGTGCCAGCAGCGTAGGGACAGGGTTCACCGGGGAGCTGTTTTTT.